What follows describes a single TCR beta chain. No antigen is known for it. This sample was included in a study of CD8 T cells in ankylosing spondylitis. Findings of the study overall: What appeared characteristic of ankylosing spondylitis blood was a TCR beta motif of fewer than ten highly homologous variants.

Researchers built TCR beta libraries using quantitative 5'-RACE with molecular barcodes. TCRdb re-called the 5' RACE reads with MiXCR, one entry per CDR3 protein. The profile shows some 450,000 distinct CDR3 sequences, 17% of them singletons. The origin of this receptor is a male donor with ankylosing spondylitis. Sequencing was done on a sample of blood, either unsorted or a sorted T cell fraction (not recorded which).

This chain's CDR3 is CATSEGIDTQYF. As DNA, the CDR3 is TGTGCCACCAGTGAGGGGATAGATACGCAGTATTTT. The chain links TRBV24-1 to TRBJ2-3, with D hard to call. The V gene's germline CDR1 is KGHDR and CDR2 SFDVKD. The CDR3 totals 12 residues. V lost 4 bases and J 5 bases, leaving 6 bases between the germline ends.